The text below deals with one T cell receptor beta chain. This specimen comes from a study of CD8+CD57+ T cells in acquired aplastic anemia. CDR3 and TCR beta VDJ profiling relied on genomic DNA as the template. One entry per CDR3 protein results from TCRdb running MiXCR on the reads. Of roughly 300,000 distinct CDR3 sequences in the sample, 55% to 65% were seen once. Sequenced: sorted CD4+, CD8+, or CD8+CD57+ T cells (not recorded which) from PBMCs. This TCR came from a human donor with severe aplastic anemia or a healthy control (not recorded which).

The CDR3 spells CATSDTRASNQPQHF. In DNA form, the CDR3 reads TGTGCCACCAGTGACACCAGGGCTAGCAATCAGCCCCAGCATTTT. The chain recombines TRBV24-1 with TRBJ1-5; D is perhaps TRBD1 (5 bases). CDR1 KGHDR and CDR2 SFDVKD come from the germline V gene. V was clipped by 4 bases and J by 0 bases, with 9 bases between them. CDR3 length equals 15 residues.